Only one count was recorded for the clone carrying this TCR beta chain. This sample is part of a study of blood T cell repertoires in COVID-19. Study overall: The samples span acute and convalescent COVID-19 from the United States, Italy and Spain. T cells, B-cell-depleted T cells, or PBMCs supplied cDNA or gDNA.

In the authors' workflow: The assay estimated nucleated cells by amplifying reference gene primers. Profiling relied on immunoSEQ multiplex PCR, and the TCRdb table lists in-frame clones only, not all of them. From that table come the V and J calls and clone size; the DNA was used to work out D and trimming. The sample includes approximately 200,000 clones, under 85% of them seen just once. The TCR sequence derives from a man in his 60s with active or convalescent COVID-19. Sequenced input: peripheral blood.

The CDR3 DNA is TGTGCCAGCAGACCTACTAGCGGCCCCCTCGAGCAGTACTTC. The encoded protein is CASRPTSGPLEQYF. The V gene is TRBV3-1 (or the pseudogene TRBV3-2), the J gene TRBJ2-7, with 8 bases that match TRBD2. Per the germline V gene, CDR1 is LGHDT and CDR2 is YNNKEL (reference sequence). V lost 6 bases to trimming and J lost 6 bases; unmatched junction nucleotides: 10. This CDR3 is built from 14 residues.